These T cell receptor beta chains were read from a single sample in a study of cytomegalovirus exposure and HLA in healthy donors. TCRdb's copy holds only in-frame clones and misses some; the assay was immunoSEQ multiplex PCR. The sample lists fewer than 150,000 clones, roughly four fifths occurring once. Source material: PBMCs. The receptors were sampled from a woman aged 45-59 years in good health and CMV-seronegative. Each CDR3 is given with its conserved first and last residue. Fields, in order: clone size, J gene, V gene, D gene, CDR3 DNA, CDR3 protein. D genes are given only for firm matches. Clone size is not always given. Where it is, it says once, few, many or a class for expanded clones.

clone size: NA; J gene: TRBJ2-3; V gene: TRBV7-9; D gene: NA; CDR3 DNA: TGTGCCAGCAGCCCCGCTTGGGAGCGGAATACGCAGTATTTT; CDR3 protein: CASSPAWERNTQYF
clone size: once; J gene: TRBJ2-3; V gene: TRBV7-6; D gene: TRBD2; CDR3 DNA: TGTGCCAGCAGCTTAGCGAGCGGGGGGGCCTTTACAGATACGCAGTATTTT; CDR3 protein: CASSLASGGAFTDTQYF
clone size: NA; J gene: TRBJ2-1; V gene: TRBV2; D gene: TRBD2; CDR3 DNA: TGTGCCAGCAGGAGGACTAGCGGGGGTTTCTATGAGCAGTTCTTC; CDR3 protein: CASRRTSGGFYEQFF
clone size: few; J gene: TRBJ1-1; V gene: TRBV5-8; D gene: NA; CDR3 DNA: TGTGCCAGCAGCTTGGGGGCCACTGAAGCTTTCTTT; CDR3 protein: CASSLGATEAFF
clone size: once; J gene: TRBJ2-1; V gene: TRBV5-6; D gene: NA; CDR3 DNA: TGTGCCAGTAGGGACTCACTTTACAATGAGCAGTTCTTC; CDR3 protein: CASRDSLYNEQFF
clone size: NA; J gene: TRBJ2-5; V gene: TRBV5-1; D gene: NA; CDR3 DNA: TGCGCCAGCAGCTTGGAGTCTACCTGGGAGACCCAGTACTTC; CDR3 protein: CASSLESTWETQYF
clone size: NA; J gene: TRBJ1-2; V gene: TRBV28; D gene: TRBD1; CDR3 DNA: TGTGCCAGCAGCCCCTCGGCCAGGGGGCTTAACTATGGCTACACCTTC; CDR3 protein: CASSPSARGLNYGYTF
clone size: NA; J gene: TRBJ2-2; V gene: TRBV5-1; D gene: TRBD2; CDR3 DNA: TGCGCCAGCAGCTTGCAGGGACTAAACACCGGGGAGCTGTTTTTT; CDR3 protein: CASSLQGLNTGELFF
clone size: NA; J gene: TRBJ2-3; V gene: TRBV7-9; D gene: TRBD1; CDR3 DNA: TGTTCCAGCAGCAAGGACAGGGATGGGACAGATACGCAGTATTTT; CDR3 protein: CSSSKDRDGTDTQYF
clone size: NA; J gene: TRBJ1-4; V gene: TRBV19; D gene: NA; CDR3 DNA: TGTGCCAGTAGTCAGGGGATCACTAATGAAAAACTGTTTTTT; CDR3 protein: CASSQGITNEKLFF
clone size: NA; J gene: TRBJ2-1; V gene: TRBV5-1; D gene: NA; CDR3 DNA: TGCGCCAGCAGCTGGGCCCCTCGGGGGACTGAGCAGTTCTTC; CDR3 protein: CASSWAPRGTEQFF
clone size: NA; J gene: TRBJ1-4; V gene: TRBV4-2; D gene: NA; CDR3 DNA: TGTGCCAGCAGCCCAATCAGGGAGGCCCATAATGAAAAACTGTTTTTT; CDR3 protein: CASSPIREAHNEKLFF
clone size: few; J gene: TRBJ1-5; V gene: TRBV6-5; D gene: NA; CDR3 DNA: TGTGCCAGCAGTTCATTTATCGGGAATCAGCCCCAGCATTTT; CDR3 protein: CASSSFIGNQPQHF
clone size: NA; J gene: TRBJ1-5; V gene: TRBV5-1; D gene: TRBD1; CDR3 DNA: TGCGCCAGCAGCGTAGGGACAGGGGGACAGCCCCAGCATTTT; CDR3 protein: CASSVGTGGQPQHF
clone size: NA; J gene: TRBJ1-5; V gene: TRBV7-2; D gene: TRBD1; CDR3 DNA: TGTGCCAGCAGCTTAGAGGGACAGGGTTCGTCGCATTTT; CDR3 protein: CASSLEGQGSSHF
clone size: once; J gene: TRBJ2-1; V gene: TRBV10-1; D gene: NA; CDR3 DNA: TGCGCCAGCAGTGATACGGGAACCAATGAGCAGTTCTTC; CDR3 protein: CASSDTGTNEQFF
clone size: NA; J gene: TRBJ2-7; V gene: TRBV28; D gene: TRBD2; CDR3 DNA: TGTGCCAGCAGTCCCGGGGAGGCGGGGGGGTGGTACGAGCAGTACTTC; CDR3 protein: CASSPGEAGGWYEQYF
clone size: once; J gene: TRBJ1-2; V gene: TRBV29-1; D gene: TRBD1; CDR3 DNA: TGCAGCGCGCCGACAGGGGATGGCTACACCTTC; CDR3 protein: CSAPTGDGYTF
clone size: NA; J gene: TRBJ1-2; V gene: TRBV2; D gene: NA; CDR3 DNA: TGTGCCAGCAGTGCCACGATGGACTCCTATGGCTACACCTTC; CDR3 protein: CASSATMDSYGYTF
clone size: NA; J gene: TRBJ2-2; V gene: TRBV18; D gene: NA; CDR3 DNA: TGTGCCAGCTCACCACAATCACAGGGGAACACCGGGGAGCTGTTTTTT; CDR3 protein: CASSPQSQGNTGELFF
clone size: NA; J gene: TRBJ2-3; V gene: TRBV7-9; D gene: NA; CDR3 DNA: TGTGCCAGCAGCTTTTTCCGGTTTCCCCTCACAGATACGCAGTATTTT; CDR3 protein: CASSFFRFPLTDTQYF
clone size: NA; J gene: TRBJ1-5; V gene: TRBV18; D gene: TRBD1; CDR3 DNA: TGTGCCAGCGCCGATCGACAGGGGGCTAACAATCAGCCCCAGCATTTT; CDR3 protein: CASADRQGANNQPQHF
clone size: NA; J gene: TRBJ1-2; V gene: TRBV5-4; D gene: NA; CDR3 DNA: TGTGCCAGCAGCTTCGGTCCCAGGGGCTATGGCTACACCTTC; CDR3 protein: CASSFGPRGYGYTF
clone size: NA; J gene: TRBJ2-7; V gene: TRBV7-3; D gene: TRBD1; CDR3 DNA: TGTGCCAGCAGTATTACCGGGACAGGGGCCTACGAGCAGTACTTC; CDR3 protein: CASSITGTGAYEQYF
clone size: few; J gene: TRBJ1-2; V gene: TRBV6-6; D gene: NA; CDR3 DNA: TGTGCCAGTCAGGACACCCGTAACTATGGCTACACCTTC; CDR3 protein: CASQDTRNYGYTF